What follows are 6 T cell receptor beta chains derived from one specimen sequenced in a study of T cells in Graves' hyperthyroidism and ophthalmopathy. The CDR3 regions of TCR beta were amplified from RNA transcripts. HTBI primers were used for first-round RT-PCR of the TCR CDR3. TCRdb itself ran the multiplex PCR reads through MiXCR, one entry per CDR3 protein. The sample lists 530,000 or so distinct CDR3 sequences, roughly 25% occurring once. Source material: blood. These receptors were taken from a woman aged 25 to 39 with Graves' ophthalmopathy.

The CDR3 here is CAWSVVGSLAQETQYF. CDR3 sequence (DNA): TGTGCCTGGAGTGTAGTGGGGAGTTTGGCGCAAGAGACCCAGTACTTC. The V gene is TRBV30, the J gene TRBJ2-5, with D possibly TRBD2 on 5 matching bases. CDR3 size: 16 residues. The ends were cut back, 0 bases at V and 2 bases at J, with 16 bases in the middle. Germline CDR1 and CDR2: GTSNPN and SVGIG (reference sequence).

CDR3 loop: CAIHPGTGVNEAFF. The CDR3 DNA follows: TGTGCCATCCATCCAGGGACAGGGGTGAATGAAGCTTTCTTT. The chain has TRBV10-3 and TRBJ1-1; 10 bases are shared with TRBD1. V was clipped by 8 bases and J by 7 bases; unmatched bases: 10. This CDR3 region has 14 residues. Germline CDR1 is ENHRY and CDR2 is SYGVKD.

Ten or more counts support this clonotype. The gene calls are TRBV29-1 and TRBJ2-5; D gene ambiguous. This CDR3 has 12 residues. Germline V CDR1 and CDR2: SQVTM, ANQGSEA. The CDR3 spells CTIGGSQETQYF. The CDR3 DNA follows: TGCACCATTGGTGGGTCCCAAGAGACCCAGTACTTC. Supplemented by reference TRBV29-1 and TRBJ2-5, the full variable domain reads SAVISQKPSRDICQRGTSLTIQCQVDSQVTMMFWYRQQPGQSLTLIATANQGSEATYESGFVIDKFPISRPNLTFSTLTVSNMSPEDSSIYLCTIGGSQETQYFGPGTRLLVL.

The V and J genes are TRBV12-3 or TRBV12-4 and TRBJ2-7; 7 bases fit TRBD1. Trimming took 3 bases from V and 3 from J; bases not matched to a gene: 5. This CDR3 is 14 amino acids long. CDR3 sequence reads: CASSLWQGDYEQYF. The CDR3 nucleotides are TGTGCCAGCAGTTTGTGGCAGGGGGACTACGAGCAGTACTTC.

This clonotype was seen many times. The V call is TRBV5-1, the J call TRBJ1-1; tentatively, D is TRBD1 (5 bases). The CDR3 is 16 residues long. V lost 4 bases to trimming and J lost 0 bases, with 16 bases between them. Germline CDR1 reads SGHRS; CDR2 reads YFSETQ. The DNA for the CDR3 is TGCGCCAGCAGCCCTGGGACGACGACAATGAACACTGAAGCTTTCTTT. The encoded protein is CASSPGTTTMNTEAFF.

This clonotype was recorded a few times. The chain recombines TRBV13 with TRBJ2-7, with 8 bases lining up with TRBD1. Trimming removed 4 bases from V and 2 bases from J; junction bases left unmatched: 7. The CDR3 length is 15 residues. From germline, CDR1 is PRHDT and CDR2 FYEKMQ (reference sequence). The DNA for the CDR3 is TGTGCCAGCAGCTCCCGGGCGACAGGGGCCTACGAGCAGTACTTC. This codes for CASSSRATGAYEQYF.